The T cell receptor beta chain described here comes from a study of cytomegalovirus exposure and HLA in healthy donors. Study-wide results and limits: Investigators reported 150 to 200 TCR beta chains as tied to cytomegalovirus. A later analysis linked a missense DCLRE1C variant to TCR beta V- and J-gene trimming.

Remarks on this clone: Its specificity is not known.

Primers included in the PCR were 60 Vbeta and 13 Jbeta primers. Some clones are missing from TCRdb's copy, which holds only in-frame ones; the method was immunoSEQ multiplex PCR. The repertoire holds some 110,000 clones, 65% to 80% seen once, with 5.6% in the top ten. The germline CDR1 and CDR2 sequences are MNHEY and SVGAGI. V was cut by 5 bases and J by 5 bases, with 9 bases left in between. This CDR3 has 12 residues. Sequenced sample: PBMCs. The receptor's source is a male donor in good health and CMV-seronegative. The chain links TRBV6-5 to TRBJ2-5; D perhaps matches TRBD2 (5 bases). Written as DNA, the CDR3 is TGTGCCAGCAGTCCCCGCGGGGAGACCCAGTACTTC. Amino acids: CASSPRGETQYF.